The sequence of this TCR beta chain was determined in a study of memory CD4+ T cells and cytomegalovirus serostatus. CDR1 is MNHNY, CDR2 SVGAGI, per germline (reference sequence). The CDR3 totals 15 residues. The V segment lost 6 bases and the J segment 4 bases; nucleotides outside the gene matches: 4. The sort gate was single viable CD3+CD4+CD8-CD45RO+ cells for memory CD4+ T cells. Produced via immunoSEQ multiplex PCR; TCRdb's table is partial and in-frame only. The table has 45,000 to 55,000 clones, roughly four fifths seen once. The specimen was memory CD4+ T cells from blood. This sequence originates from an adult in good health and CMV-seronegative. V usage is TRBV6-6 and J usage is TRBJ2-7; the match to TRBD2 covers 15 bases. The CDR3, as DNA: TGTGCCAGCAGGGCCGGGACTAGCGGGAGGTACGAGCAGTACTTC. Translating it yields CASRAGTSGRYEQYF.